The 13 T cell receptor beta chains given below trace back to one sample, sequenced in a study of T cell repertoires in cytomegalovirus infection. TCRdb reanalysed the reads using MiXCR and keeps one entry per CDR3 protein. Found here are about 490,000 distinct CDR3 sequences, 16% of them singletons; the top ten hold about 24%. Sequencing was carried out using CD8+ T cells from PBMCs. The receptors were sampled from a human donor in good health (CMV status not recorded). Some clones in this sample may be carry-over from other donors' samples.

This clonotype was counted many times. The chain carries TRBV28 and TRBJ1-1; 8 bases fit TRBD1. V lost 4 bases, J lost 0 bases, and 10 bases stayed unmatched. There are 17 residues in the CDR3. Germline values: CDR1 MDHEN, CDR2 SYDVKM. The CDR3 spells CASSSGPGTGMNTEAFF. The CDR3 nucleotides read TGTGCCAGCAGTTCAGGCCCCGGGACAGGAATGAACACTGAAGCTTTCTTT.

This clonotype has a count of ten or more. The CDR3 loop is CASSLGEREGPVYEQYF. For the CDR3, the DNA is TGTGCCAGCAGCTTGGGGGAGCGGGAGGGCCCTGTCTACGAGCAGTACTTC. The chain uses TRBV7-9 and TRBJ2-7, with 10 bases fitting TRBD2. The germline V gene encodes CDR1 SEHNR and CDR2 FQNEAQ (reference sequence). V dropped 3 bases and J dropped 3; count of bases not matched to a gene: 11. The CDR3 has 17 amino acids.

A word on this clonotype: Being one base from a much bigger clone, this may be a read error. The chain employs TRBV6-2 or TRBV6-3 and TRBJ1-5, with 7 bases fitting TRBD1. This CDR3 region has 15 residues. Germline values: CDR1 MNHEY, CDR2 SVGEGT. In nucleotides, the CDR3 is TGTGCCAGCAGTATCCACAGGGGCGGAAATCAGCCCCAGAATTTT. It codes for CASSIHRGGNQPQNF.

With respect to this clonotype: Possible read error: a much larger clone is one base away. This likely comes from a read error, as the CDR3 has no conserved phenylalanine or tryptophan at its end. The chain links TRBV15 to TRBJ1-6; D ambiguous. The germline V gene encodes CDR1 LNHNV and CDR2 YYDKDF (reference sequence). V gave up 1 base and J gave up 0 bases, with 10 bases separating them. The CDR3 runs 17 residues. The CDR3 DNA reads TGTGCCACCAGCAGAGTAGGCGAAAGCTCCTATAATTCACCCCTCCACTTG. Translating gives CATSRVGESSYNSPLHL.

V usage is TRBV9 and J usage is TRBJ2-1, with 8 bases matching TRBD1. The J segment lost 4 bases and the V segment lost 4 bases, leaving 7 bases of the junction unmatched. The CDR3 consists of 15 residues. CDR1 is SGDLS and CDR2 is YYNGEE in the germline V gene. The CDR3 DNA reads TGTGCCAGCAGCACAGGGACAGGTGGATACAATGAGCAGTTCTTC. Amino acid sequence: CASSTGTGGYNEQFF.

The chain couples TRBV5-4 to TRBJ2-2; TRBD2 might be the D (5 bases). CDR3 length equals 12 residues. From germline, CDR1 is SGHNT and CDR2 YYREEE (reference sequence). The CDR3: CAVSENTGELFF. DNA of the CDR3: TGTGCGGTTAGCGAGAACACCGGGGAGCTGTTTTTT.

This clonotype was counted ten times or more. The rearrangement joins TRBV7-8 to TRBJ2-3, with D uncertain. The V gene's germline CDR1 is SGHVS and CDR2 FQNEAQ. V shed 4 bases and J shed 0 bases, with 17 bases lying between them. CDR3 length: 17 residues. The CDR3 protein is CASSWPDDQTSTDTQYF. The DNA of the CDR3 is TGTGCCAGCAGCTGGCCCGATGACCAAACTAGCACAGATACGCAGTATTTT. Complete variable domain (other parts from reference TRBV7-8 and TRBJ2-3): GAGVSQSPRYKVAKRGQDVALRCDPISGHVSLFWYQQALGQGPEFLTYFQNEAQLDKSGLPSDRFFAERPEGSVSTLKIQRTQQEDSAVYLCASSWPDDQTSTDTQYFGPGTRLTVL.

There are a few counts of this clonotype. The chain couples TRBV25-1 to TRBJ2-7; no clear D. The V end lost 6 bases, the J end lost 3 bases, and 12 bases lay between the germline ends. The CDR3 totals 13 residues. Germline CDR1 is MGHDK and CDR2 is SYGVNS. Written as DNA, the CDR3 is TGTGCCAGCAGCCGCGAAGGGCTCTACGAGCAGTACTTC. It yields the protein CASSREGLYEQYF.

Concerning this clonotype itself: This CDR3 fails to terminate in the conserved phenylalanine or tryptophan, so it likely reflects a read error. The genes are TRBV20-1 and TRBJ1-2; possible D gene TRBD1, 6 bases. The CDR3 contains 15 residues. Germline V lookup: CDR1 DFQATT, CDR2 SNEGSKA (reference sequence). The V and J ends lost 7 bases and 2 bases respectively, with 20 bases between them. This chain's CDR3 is CSGGMVDRGNYGYTL. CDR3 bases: TGCAGTGGAGGCATGGTGGACAGAGGGAACTATGGCTACACCTTA.

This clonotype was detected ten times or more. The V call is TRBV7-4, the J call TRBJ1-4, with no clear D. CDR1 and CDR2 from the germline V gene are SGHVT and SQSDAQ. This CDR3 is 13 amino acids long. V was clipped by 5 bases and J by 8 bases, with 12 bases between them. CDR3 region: CASSRPQREKLFF. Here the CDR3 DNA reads TGTGCCAGCAGCCGCCCCCAGAGGGAAAAACTGTTTTTT.

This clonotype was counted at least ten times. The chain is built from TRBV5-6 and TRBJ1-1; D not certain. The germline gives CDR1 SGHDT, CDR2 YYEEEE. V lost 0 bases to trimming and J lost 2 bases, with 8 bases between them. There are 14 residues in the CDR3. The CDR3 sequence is CASSLDPGNTEAFF. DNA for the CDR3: TGTGCCAGCAGCTTGGATCCCGGAAACACTGAAGCTTTCTTT.

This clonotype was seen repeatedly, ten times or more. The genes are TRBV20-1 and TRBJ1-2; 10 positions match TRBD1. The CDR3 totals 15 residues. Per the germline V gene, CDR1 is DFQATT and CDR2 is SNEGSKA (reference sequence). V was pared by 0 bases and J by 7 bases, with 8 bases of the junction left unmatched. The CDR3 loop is CSARDGDRGLSGYTF. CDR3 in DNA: TGCAGTGCTAGAGATGGGGACAGGGGATTGAGTGGCTACACCTTC.

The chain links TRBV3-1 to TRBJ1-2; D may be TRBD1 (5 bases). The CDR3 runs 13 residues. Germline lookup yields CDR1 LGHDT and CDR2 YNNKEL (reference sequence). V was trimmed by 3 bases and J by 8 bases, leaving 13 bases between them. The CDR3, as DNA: TGTGCCAGCAGCCACAGCCTGAGGGACGGCTACACCTTC. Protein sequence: CASSHSLRDGYTF.